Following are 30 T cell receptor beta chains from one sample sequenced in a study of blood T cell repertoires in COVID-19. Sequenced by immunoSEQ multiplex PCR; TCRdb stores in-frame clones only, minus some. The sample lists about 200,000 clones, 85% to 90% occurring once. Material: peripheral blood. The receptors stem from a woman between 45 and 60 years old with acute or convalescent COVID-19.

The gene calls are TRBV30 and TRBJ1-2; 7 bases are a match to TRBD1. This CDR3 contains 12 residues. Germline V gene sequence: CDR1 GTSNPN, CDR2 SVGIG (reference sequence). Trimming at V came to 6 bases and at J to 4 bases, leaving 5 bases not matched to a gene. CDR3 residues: CACPGTAYGYTF. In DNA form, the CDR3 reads TGTGCCTGCCCTGGGACAGCCTATGGCTACACCTTC. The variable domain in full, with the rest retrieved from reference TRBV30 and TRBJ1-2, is SQTIHQWPATLVQPVGSPLSLECTVEGTSNPNLYWYRQAAGRGLQLLFYSVGIGQISSEVPQNLSASRPQDRQFILSSKKLLLSDSGFYLCACPGTAYGYTFGSGTRLTVV.

The CDR3 here is CASSQAGTVSSPLHF. CDR3 nucleotides: TGCGCCAGCAGCCAAGCCGGGACAGTGAGTTCACCCCTCCACTTT. V and J are TRBV4-3 and TRBJ1-6; 7 bases are shared with TRBD1. Germline V gene lookup returns CDR1 LGHNA and CDR2 YSLEER. The CDR3 sequence is 15 residues long. J gave up 9 bases and V 1 base, and 6 bases lay outside the gene matches.

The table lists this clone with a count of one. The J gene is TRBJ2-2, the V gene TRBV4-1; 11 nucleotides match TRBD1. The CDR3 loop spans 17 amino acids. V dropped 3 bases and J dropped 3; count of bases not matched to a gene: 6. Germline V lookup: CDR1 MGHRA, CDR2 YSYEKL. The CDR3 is CASSQDRTGGYTGELFF. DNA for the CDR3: TGCGCCAGCAGCCAGGACAGGACAGGGGGCTACACCGGGGAGCTGTTTTTT.

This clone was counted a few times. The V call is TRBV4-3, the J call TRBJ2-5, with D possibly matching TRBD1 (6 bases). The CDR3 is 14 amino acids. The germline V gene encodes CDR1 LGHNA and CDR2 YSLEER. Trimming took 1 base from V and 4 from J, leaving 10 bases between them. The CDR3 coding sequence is TGCGCCAGCAGCCAAGGCCCAGGGGCAGAGACCCAGTACTTC. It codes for CASSQGPGAETQYF.

This chain's CDR3 is CASSLTSGGGANEQFF. In DNA, the CDR3 is TGTGCCAGCAGCTTAACCTCTGGCGGGGGGGCGAATGAGCAGTTCTTC. V is TRBV7-3 and J is TRBJ2-1; 9 bases are a match to TRBD2. Germline CDR1 reads SGHTA; CDR2 reads FQGTGA. The CDR3 has 16 amino acids. V lost 0 bases to trimming and J lost 7 bases; unmatched junction nucleotides: 7.

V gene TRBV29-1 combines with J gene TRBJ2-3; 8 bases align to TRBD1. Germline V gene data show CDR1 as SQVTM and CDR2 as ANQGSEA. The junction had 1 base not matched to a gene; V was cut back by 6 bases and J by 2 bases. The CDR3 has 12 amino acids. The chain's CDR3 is CSVQGATDTQYF. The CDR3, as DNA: TGCAGCGTGCAGGGGGCCACAGATACGCAGTATTTT.

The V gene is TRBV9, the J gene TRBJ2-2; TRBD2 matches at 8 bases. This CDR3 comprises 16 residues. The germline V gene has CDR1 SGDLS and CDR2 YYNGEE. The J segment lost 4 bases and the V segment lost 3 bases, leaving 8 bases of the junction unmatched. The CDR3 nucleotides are TGTGCCAGCAGCGCCTGGGAACTAGCGGTCACCGGGGAGCTGTTTTTT. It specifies CASSAWELAVTGELFF.

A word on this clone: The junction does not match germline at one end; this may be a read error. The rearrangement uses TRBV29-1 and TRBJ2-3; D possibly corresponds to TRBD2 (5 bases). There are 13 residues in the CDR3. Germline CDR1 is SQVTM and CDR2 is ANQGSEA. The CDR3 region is CSVEAENTDTQYF. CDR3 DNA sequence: TGCAGCGTAGAAGCGGAGAACACAGATACGCAGTATTTT.

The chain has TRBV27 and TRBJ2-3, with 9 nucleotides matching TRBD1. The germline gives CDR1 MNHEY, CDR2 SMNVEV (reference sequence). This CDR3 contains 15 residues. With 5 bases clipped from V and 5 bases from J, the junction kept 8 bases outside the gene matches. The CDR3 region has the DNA TGTGCCAGCAGTCCCCGGACAGGGGAGGAAGATACGCAGTATTTT. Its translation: CASSPRTGEEDTQYF.

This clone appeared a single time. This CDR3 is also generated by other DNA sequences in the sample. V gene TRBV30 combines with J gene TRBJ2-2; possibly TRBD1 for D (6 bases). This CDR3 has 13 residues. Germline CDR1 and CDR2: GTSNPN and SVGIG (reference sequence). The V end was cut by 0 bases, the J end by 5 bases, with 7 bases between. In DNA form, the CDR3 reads TGTGCCTGGAGTGTCCAGGGGACCGGGGAGCTGTTTTTT. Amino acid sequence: CAWSVQGTGELFF.

The chain's CDR3 is CASREQGSPLHF. Here the CDR3 DNA reads TGTGCCAGCAGAGAACAGGGTTCACCCCTCCACTTT. The chain links TRBV2 to TRBJ1-6; D might be TRBD1 (6 bases). CDR1 is SNHLY and CDR2 is FYNNEI in the germline V gene. This CDR3 has 12 amino acids. The V gene lost 6 bases and the J gene lost 9 bases, with 9 bases spanning the gap.

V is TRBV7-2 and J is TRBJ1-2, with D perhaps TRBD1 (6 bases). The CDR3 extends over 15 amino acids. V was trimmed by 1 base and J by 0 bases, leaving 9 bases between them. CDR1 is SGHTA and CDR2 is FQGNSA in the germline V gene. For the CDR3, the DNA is TGTGCCAGCAGCTTAGGGACAGCTGCTAACTATGGCTACACCTTC. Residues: CASSLGTAANYGYTF.

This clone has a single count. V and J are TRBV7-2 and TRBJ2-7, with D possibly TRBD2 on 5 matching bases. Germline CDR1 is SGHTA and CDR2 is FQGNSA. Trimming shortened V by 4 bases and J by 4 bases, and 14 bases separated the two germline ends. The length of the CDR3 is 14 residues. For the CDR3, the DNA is TGTGCCAGCAGCTCCACTTACCGCGGGTACGAGCAGTACTTC. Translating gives CASSSTYRGYEQYF.

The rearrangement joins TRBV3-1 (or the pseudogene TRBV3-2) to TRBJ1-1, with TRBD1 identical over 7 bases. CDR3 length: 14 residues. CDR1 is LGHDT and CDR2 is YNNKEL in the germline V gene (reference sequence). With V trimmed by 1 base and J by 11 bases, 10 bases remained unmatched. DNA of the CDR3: TGTGCCAGCAGCCAAGGAGGTTCACAGGGGAAGGCTTTCTTT. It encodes CASSQGGSQGKAFF.

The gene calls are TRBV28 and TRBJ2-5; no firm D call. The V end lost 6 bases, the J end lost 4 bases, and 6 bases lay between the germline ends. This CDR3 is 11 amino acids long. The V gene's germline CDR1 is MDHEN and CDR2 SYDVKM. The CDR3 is CASSLSETQYF. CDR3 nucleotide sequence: TGTGCCAGCAGCCTATCAGAGACCCAGTACTTC.

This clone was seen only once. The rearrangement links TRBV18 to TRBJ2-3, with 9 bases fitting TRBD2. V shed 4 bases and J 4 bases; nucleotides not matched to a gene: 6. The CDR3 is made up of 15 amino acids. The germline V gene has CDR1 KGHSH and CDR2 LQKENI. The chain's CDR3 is CASSLGLAMADTQYF. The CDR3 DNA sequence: TGTGCCAGCTCACTAGGACTAGCGATGGCAGATACGCAGTATTTT.

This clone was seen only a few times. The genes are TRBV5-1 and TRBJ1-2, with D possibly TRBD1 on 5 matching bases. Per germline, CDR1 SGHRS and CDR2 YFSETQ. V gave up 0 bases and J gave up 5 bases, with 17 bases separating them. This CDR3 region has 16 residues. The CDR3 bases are TGCGCCAGCAGCTTGGATTCAGGAGGGGTAGGGTATGGCTACACCTTC. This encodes CASSLDSGGVGYGYTF. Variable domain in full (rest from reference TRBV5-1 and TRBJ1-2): KAGVTQTPRYLIKTRGQQVTLSCSPISGHRSVSWYQQTPGQGLQFLFEYFSETQRNKGNFPGRFSGRQFSNSRSEMNVSTLELGDSALYLCASSLDSGGVGYGYTFGSGTRLTVV.

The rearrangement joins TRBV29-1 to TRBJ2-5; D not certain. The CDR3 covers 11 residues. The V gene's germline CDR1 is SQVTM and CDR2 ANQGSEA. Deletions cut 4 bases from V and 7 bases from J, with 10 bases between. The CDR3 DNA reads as TGCAGCGTTGGGGTGCGAGGGACCCAGTACTTC. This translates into CSVGVRGTQYF.

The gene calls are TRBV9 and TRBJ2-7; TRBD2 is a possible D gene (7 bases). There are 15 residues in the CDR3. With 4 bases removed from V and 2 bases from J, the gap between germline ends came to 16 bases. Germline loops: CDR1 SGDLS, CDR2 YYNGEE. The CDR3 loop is CASSLGGGAAYEQYF. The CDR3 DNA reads TGTGCCAGCAGCTTAGGGGGAGGGGCGGCCTACGAGCAGTACTTC. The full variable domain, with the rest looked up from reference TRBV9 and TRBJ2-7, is DSGVTQTPKHLITATGQRVTLRCSPRSGDLSVYWYQQSLDQGLQFLIQYYNGEERAKGNILERFSAQQFPDLHSELNLSSLELGDSALYFCASSLGGGAAYEQYFGPGTRLTVT.

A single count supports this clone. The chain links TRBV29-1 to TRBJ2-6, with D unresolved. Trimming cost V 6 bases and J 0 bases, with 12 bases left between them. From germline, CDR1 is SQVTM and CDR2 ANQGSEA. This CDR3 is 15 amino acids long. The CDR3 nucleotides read TGCAGCGTAGAACTACAGAACTCTGGGGCCAACGTCCTGACTTTC. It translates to CSVELQNSGANVLTF.

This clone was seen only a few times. The CDR3 spells CATSRVLAGGPTDTQYF. The CDR3 DNA sequence: TGTGCCACCAGCAGAGTTTTAGCGGGGGGGCCGACAGATACGCAGTATTTT. The V call is TRBV15, the J call TRBJ2-3; 11 bases agree with TRBD2. Looked up from germline, CDR1 is LNHNV and CDR2 is YYDKDF (reference sequence). This CDR3 has 17 amino acids. V lost 1 base and J lost 3; bases outside the gene matches: 6.

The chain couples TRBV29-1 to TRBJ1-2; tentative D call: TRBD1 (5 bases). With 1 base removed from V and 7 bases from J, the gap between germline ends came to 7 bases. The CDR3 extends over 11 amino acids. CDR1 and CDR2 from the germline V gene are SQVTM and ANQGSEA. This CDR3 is CSVEGGGGYTF. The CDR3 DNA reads TGCAGCGTTGAAGGGGGCGGTGGCTACACCTTC.

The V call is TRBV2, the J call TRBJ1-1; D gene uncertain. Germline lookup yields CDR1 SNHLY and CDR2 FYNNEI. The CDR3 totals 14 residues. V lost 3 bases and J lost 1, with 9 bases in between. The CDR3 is CASSDVTRNTEAFF. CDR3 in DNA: TGTGCCAGCAGTGACGTTACAAGGAACACTGAAGCTTTCTTT.

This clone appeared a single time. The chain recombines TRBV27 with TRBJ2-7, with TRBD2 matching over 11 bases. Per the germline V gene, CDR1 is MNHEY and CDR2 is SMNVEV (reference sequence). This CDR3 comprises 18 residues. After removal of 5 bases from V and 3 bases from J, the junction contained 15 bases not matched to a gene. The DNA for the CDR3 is TGTGCCAGCAGTCTCTCTTCGGGGACTAGCGGATTCAGCTACGAGCAGTACTTC. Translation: CASSLSSGTSGFSYEQYF.

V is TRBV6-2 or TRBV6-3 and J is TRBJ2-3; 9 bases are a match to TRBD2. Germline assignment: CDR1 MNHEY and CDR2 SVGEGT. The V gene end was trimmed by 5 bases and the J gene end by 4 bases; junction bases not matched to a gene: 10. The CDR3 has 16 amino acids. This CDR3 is CASSTYSGSGADTQYF. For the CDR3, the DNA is TGTGCCAGCAGTACATATAGCGGGAGTGGGGCAGATACGCAGTATTTT.

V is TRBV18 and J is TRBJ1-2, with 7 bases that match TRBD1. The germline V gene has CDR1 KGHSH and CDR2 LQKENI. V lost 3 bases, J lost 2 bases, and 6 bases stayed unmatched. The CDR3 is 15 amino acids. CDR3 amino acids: CASSPLPGQNYGYTF. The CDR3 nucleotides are TGTGCCAGCTCACCTTTACCGGGACAGAACTATGGCTACACCTTC.

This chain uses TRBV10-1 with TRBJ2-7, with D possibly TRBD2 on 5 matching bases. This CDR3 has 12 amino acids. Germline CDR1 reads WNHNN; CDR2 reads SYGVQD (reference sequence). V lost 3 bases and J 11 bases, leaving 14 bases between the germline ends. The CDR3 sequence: CASSDGVGLEYF. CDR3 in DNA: TGCGCCAGCAGTGACGGGGTCGGGTTGGAGTACTTC.

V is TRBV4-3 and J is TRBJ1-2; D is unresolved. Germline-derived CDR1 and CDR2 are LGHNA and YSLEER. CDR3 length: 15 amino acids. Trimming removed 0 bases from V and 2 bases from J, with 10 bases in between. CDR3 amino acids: CASSQDSNGNYGYTF. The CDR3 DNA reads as TGCGCCAGCAGCCAAGACTCAAACGGGAACTATGGCTACACCTTC.

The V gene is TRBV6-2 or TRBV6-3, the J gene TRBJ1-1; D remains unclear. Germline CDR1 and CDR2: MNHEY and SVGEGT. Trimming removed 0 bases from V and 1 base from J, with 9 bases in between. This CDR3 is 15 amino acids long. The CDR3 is CASSYSPGGNTEAFF. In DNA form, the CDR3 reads TGTGCCAGCAGTTACTCTCCCGGCGGGAACACTGAAGCTTTCTTT.

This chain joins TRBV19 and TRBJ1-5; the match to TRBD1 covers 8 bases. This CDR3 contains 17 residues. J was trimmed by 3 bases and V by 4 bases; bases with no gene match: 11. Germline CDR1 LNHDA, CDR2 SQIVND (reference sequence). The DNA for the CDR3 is TGTGCCAGTAGTACGATCCCGGGACAGGCTTACAATCAGCCCCAGCATTTT. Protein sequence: CASSTIPGQAYNQPQHF.